This TCR beta chain was recovered during a study of identical twins. Findings and caveats of the study: Models underestimated TCR alpha sharing (out-of-frame) in monozygotic twins. Findings depended on cross-sectional statistics rather than tracking the same donors. Insertions were fewer in abundant cord blood beta clonotypes, whereas memory repertoires showed none of this pattern.

This clonotype was seen only once. Its antigen is currently unknown. TCRdb recomputed calls from the 5' RACE reads with MiXCR, one row per CDR3 protein. This table has 420,000 or so distinct CDR3 sequences, 15% to 20% appearing once. CDR1 and CDR2 (germline): MNHEY, SVGAGI. Trimming cost V 1 base and J 1 base, with 6 bases left between them. The CDR3 covers 14 residues. Each donor was a healthy Caucasian. The sequenced sample consisted of naive T cells sorted from blood. This chain joins TRBV6-5 and TRBJ2-3; D is ambiguous. The source is a man aged 50-59 years in good health. Here the CDR3 reads CASSYFQGTDTQYF. CDR3 in DNA: TGTGCCAGCAGTTACTTCCAGGGCACAGATACGCAGTATTTT.